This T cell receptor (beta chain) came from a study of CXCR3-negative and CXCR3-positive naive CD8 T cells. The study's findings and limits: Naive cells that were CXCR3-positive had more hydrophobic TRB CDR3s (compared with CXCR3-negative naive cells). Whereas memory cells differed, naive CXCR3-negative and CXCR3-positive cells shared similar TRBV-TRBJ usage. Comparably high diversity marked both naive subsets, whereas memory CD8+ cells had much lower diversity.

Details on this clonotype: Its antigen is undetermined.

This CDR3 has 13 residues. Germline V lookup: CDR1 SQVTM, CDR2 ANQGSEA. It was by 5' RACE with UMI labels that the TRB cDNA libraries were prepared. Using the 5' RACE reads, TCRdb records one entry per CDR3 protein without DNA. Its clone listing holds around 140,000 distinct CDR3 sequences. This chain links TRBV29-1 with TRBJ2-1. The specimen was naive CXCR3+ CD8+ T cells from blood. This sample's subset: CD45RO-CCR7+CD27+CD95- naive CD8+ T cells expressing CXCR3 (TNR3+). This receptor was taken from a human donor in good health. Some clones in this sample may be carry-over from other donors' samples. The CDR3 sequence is CSVDGEFADEQFF.